Below, 21 T cell receptor beta chains from the same sample are listed, as sequenced in a study of CD8+CD57+ T cells in acquired aplastic anemia. Genomic DNA was employed as the template in profiling TCR beta VDJ and CDR3. TCRdb re-analysed the reads in MiXCR, keeping a single row per CDR3 protein. The sample lists 200,000 or so distinct CDR3 sequences, 64% occurring once. What was sequenced was sorted CD4+, CD8+, or CD8+CD57+ T cells (not recorded which) from PBMCs. These receptors originate from a human donor with severe aplastic anemia or a healthy control (not recorded which).

This clonotype showed up many times. The chain uses TRBV24-1 and TRBJ2-3, with D perhaps TRBD1 (5 bases). The CDR3 runs 17 residues. Per the germline V gene, CDR1 is KGHDR and CDR2 is SFDVKD. V lost 4 bases and J 3 bases, leaving 19 bases between the germline ends. Here the CDR3 DNA reads TGTGCCACCAGTGACACTCGGATAGGGGATGTGACAGATACGCAGTATTTT. Translating gives CATSDTRIGDVTDTQYF.

The chain is built from TRBV7-2 and TRBJ2-1; 9 nucleotides line up with TRBD2. Losses at the gene ends were 3 bases for V and 9 bases for J; bases not matched to a gene: 12. The CDR3 loop spans 16 amino acids. Germline V gene sequence: CDR1 SGHTA, CDR2 FQGNSA. The CDR3 reads CASSFIAGGSQVEQFF. The CDR3 DNA reads TGTGCCAGCAGCTTCATTGCGGGGGGGAGTCAGGTTGAGCAGTTCTTC.

The gene calls are TRBV7-2 and TRBJ2-3, with D possibly called TRBD1 or TRBD2 (5 bases each). Between the trimmed V and J ends, which lost 1 base and 3 bases, there was a span of 11 bases. In germline, CDR1 is SGHTA, CDR2 FQGNSA. CDR3 length: 15 residues. CDR3 in amino acids: CASSLVGTRTDTQYF. DNA of the CDR3: TGTGCCAGCAGCTTAGTTGGGACGAGGACAGATACGCAGTATTTT.

Many counts were recorded for this clonotype. V is TRBV9 and J is TRBJ2-7; no definite D call. Germline loops: CDR1 SGDLS, CDR2 YYNGEE. The ends were cut back, 0 bases at V and 1 base at J, with 8 bases in the middle. This CDR3 spans 14 amino acids. The CDR3 sequence is CASSVGPDSYEQYF. In DNA, the CDR3 is TGTGCCAGCAGCGTAGGCCCGGATTCCTACGAGCAGTACTTC.

The V call is TRBV7-9, the J call TRBJ2-7; perhaps TRBD2 as D (6 bases). The CDR3 totals 14 residues. Germline CDR1 and CDR2: SEHNR and FQNEAQ (reference sequence). V shed 1 base and J shed 2 bases, with 9 bases lying between them. Here the CDR3 reads CASSLDWGAYEQYF. The CDR3, as DNA: TGTGCCAGCAGCTTAGATTGGGGGGCCTACGAGCAGTACTTC.

This clonotype came up many times. The chain couples TRBV14 to TRBJ1-5; no clear D. V was shortened by 3 bases and J by 0 bases, with 9 bases between the two germline ends. Germline CDR1 is SGHDN and CDR2 is FVKESK. This CDR3 is 15 amino acids long. In nucleotides, the CDR3 is TGTGCCAGCAGCCAGGGCAGTTATAGCAATCAGCCCCAGCATTTT. It codes for CASSQGSYSNQPQHF.

The genes are TRBV19 and TRBJ1-3; 7 positions agree with TRBD1. The germline V gene encodes CDR1 LNHDA and CDR2 SQIVND (reference sequence). The CDR3 totals 16 residues. The V segment lost 4 bases and the J segment 0 bases; nucleotides outside the gene matches: 6. The CDR3 here is CASSTSQGSSGNTIYF. The CDR3 DNA sequence: TGTGCCAGTAGTACTTCACAGGGGTCCTCTGGAAACACCATATATTTT.

The table lists this clonotype with many counts. The rearrangement links TRBV7-9 to TRBJ1-1, with D tentatively TRBD1 (6 bases). Deletions cut 4 bases from V and 0 bases from J, with 12 bases between. Germline loops: CDR1 SEHNR, CDR2 FQNEAQ (reference sequence). The CDR3 runs 15 residues. The DNA of the CDR3 is TGTGCCAGCAGCTCCTGGGACACCTTGAACACTGAAGCTTTCTTT. Translated: CASSSWDTLNTEAFF.

On this clonotype itself: The junction does not match germline at one end; this may be a read error. V is TRBV10-1 and J is TRBJ2-7; 10 bases are shared with TRBD1. This CDR3 comprises 15 residues. Germline V gene data show CDR1 as WNHNN and CDR2 as SYGVQD (reference sequence). Here the CDR3 reads CASSPYRTGGYEQYF. CDR3 sequence (DNA): TGTGCCAGCAGCCCCTACCGGACAGGGGGGTACGAGCAGTACTTC.

This rearrangement joins TRBV19 to TRBJ2-5; no clear D gene. From germline, CDR1 is LNHDA and CDR2 SQIVND (reference sequence). The CDR3 runs to 13 residues. The V end lost 8 bases, the J end lost 5 bases, and 15 bases lay between the germline ends. The CDR3, as DNA: TGTGCCAGTCCTTTACATTGGAGTGAGACCCAGTACTTC. This gives the protein CASPLHWSETQYF. Based on the CDR3 plus reference TRBV19 and TRBJ2-5, the full variable domain is DGGITQSPKYLFRKEGQNVTLSCEQNLNHDAMYWYRQDPGQGLRLIYYSQIVNDFQKGDIAEGYSVSREKKESFPLTVTSAQKNPTAFYLCASPLHWSETQYFGPGTRLLVL.

This clonotype was counted a single time. The V gene is TRBV5-8, the J gene TRBJ1-2; a possible D gene is TRBD1 (5 bases). Germline CDR1 and CDR2: SGHTS and YDEGEE. V was shortened by 1 base and J by 7 bases, with 11 bases between the two germline ends. This CDR3 is built from 13 residues. The CDR3 loop reads CASSLLRALGYTF. Written as DNA, the CDR3 is TGTGCCAGCAGCTTGCTCAGGGCGCTTGGCTACACCTTC.

The chain couples TRBV9 to TRBJ2-1, with D uncertain. The CDR3 totals 13 residues. Trimming left V 2 bases short and J 3 bases short, with 6 bases between. Germline CDR1 is SGDLS and CDR2 is YYNGEE. This CDR3 is CASSVGSYNEQFF. The CDR3 DNA follows: TGTGCCAGCAGCGTGGGCAGCTACAATGAGCAGTTCTTC.

The chain combines TRBV6-4 with TRBJ1-2; 8 nucleotides match TRBD1. Germline V gene sequence: CDR1 MRHNA, CDR2 SNTAGT. The ends lost 3 bases at V and 4 bases at J; junction bases unmatched: 4. This CDR3 has 14 amino acids. CDR3 sequence: CASSDAGTGYGYTF. CDR3 DNA: TGTGCCAGCAGTGATGCCGGGACAGGCTATGGCTACACCTTC.

The V and J genes are TRBV7-9 and TRBJ2-7; 7 bases line up with TRBD2. Unmatched junction bases numbered 13, after V lost 1 base and J lost 7 bases. Germline V lookup: CDR1 SEHNR, CDR2 FQNEAQ (reference sequence). This CDR3 contains 16 residues. CDR3 in amino acids: CASSLVGRAGAREQYF. The CDR3 DNA reads TGTGCCAGCAGCTTAGTCGGACGTGCGGGAGCAAGAGAGCAGTACTTC.

This chain uses TRBV5-6 with TRBJ1-2; 8 nucleotides align to TRBD1. V gave up 4 bases and J gave up 5 bases; unmatched junction bases: 4. The CDR3 sequence is 13 residues long. The V gene's germline CDR1 is SGHDT and CDR2 YYEEEE. CDR3 DNA sequence: TGTGCCAGCAGCCTCGGGACAGGTTATGGCTACACCTTC. This translates into CASSLGTGYGYTF.

V and J are TRBV10-2 and TRBJ1-2, with 10 bases that match TRBD1. V lost 5 bases, J lost 5 bases, and 8 bases stayed unmatched. This CDR3 is 15 amino acids long. Germline values: CDR1 WSHSY, CDR2 SAAADI. The chain's CDR3 is CASSKHPDRGYGYTF. The CDR3 coding sequence is TGCGCCAGCAGTAAACACCCGGACAGGGGGTATGGCTACACCTTC.

The genes are TRBV7-3 and TRBJ1-2; possibly TRBD1 for D (6 bases). Trimming cost V 5 bases and J 4 bases, with 11 bases left between them. The CDR3 consists of 13 residues. Germline CDR1 SGHTA, CDR2 FQGTGA. The CDR3: CASSRGGVYGYTF. DNA of the CDR3: TGTGCCAGCAGCCGAGGGGGAGTCTATGGCTACACCTTC.

V usage is TRBV10-2 and J usage is TRBJ1-1, with D unclear. The germline V gene encodes CDR1 WSHSY and CDR2 SAAADI. Between the trimmed V and J ends, which lost 10 bases and 4 bases, there was a span of 16 bases. CDR3 size: 13 residues. The CDR3 is CATEGDVSTEAFF. The CDR3 bases are TGCGCCACCGAAGGAGATGTGAGCACTGAAGCTTTCTTT.

This clonotype was counted a few times. The chain couples TRBV20-1 to TRBJ2-7; 8 nucleotides align to TRBD1. Trimming cost V 3 bases and J 2 bases; bases outside gene matches: 6. Germline CDR1 reads DFQATT; CDR2 reads SNEGSKA (reference sequence). This CDR3 spans 14 amino acids. The DNA of the CDR3 is TGCAGTGCTAGTAGGACAGGGATTGCCTACGAGCAGTACTTC. It codes for CSASRTGIAYEQYF.

This clonotype was seen a few times. This chain joins TRBV14 and TRBJ1-2; D remains ambiguous. Per germline, CDR1 SGHDN and CDR2 FVKESK. Trimming pared 3 bases from V and 5 bases from J, leaving 1 base between. The CDR3 contains 10 residues. The CDR3 loop reads CASSQYGYTF. The CDR3 DNA reads as TGTGCCAGCAGCCAGTATGGCTACACCTTC.

This clonotype was detected only once. V and J are TRBV10-3 and TRBJ2-3; D gene unclear. The germline V gene has CDR1 ENHRY and CDR2 SYGVKD. Trimming stripped 4 bases from V and 12 bases from J, with 14 bases between. CDR3 length: 12 residues. The CDR3 sequence is CAISGADTAQYF. The CDR3 nucleotides are TGTGCCATCAGTGGGGCCGACACGGCTCAGTATTTT.